Presented here are 19 T cell receptor beta chains from one specimen sequenced in a study of T cell responses to AZD1222 COVID-19 vaccine. Sequencing used immunoSEQ multiplex PCR; TCRdb keeps in-frame clones, though not all of them. The data contain some 130,000 clones, about 88% of them singletons. The specimen was peripheral blood, collected on day 0 of MenACWY control vaccination. Receptors originate from an adult in good health.

There are a few counts of this clone. The J gene is TRBJ2-3, the V gene TRBV5-4; TRBD1 or TRBD2 may be the D gene (5 bases each). V was pared by 0 bases and J by 2 bases, with 7 bases between. This CDR3 contains 14 residues. Per germline, CDR1 SGHNT and CDR2 YYREEE (reference sequence). CDR3: CASSLEGPTDTQYF. In nucleotides, the CDR3 is TGTGCCAGCAGCTTGGAGGGACCCACAGATACGCAGTATTTT.

In this sample, this clone turned up a few times. This chain connects TRBV27 to TRBJ2-7, with TRBD2 matching over 8 bases. V gave up 6 bases and J gave up 0 bases; unmatched junction bases: 10. Germline CDR1 and CDR2: MNHEY and SMNVEV (reference sequence). This CDR3 has 16 amino acids. This CDR3 reads CASSRGGGSSSYEQYF. CDR3 sequence (DNA): TGTGCCAGCAGCCGGGGGGGCGGGAGCAGCTCCTACGAGCAGTACTTC.

The chain recombines TRBV6-1 with TRBJ1-1; D possibly corresponds to TRBD1 (6 bases). The length of the CDR3 is 16 residues. Trimming left V 0 bases short and J 0 bases short, with 11 bases between. Germline loops: CDR1 MNHNS, CDR2 SASEGT. This chain's CDR3 is CASSEAGGPVNTEAFF. The CDR3 bases are TGTGCCAGCAGTGAAGCTGGGGGGCCGGTGAACACTGAAGCTTTCTTT.

This clone occurred once. V usage is TRBV28 and J usage is TRBJ1-1, with D possibly TRBD1 on 5 matching bases. This CDR3 spans 16 amino acids. Germline CDR1 is MDHEN and CDR2 is SYDVKM. V lost 7 bases and J 3 bases, leaving 21 bases between the germline ends. The CDR3 DNA reads TGTGCCAGCAAGGAGGGGAGGACGTTAAGGTACACTGAAGCTTTCTTT. It codes for CASKEGRTLRYTEAFF.

A few counts support this clone. The chain combines TRBV12-3 or TRBV12-4 with TRBJ1-1; perhaps TRBD1 as D (5 bases). CDR3 length equals 13 residues. V shed 6 bases and J shed 1 base, with 9 bases lying between them. The CDR3 DNA sequence: TGTGCCAGCAGCCCAAGGGGGAACACTGAAGCTTTCTTT. Residues: CASSPRGNTEAFF.

V and J are TRBV23-1 and TRBJ2-7, with a weak D call TRBD2 (5 bases). TRBV23-1 counts as an open reading frame of uncertain function. The CDR3 totals 13 residues. V was clipped by 6 bases and J by 6 bases, with 15 bases between them. In DNA, the CDR3 is TGCGCCAGCAGCCCGTCGAGGGTTTGCGAGCAGTACTTC. Translated: CASSPSRVCEQYF.

The chain has TRBV5-6 and TRBJ2-7; D ambiguous. Germline CDR1 reads SGHDT; CDR2 reads YYEEEE. V lost 4 bases and J lost 3, with 20 bases in between. The CDR3 consists of 16 residues. CDR3 nucleotides: TGTGCCAGCAGCCGTCCCGGCCACCAGTTTATCTACGAGCAGTACTTC. This gives the protein CASSRPGHQFIYEQYF.

V usage is TRBV3-1 (or the pseudogene TRBV3-2) and J usage is TRBJ1-5; 7 bases align to TRBD1. There are 15 residues in the CDR3. V gave up 4 bases and J gave up 7 bases; unmatched junction bases: 10. The germline V gene has CDR1 LGHDT and CDR2 YNNKEL (reference sequence). In nucleotides, the CDR3 is TGTGCCAGCAGCCTCGGGACAGCATTCGGGCAGCCCCAGCATTTT. Its protein product is CASSLGTAFGQPQHF.

V is TRBV28 and J is TRBJ2-7; no clear D gene. Trimming pared 5 bases from V and 0 bases from J, leaving 8 bases between. The CDR3 loop spans 13 amino acids. CDR1 MDHEN and CDR2 SYDVKM come from the germline V gene. In DNA form, the CDR3 reads TGTGCCAGCAGTAACTACCGCTCCTACGAGCAGTACTTC. Its protein is CASSNYRSYEQYF.

In nucleotides, the CDR3 is TGCAGCGTTGAAGGAGAGACTAGCGGAACCTACGAGCAGTACTTC. Protein: CSVEGETSGTYEQYF. The rearrangement joins TRBV29-1 to TRBJ2-7, with 9 bases matching TRBD2. CDR1 and CDR2 (germline): SQVTM, ANQGSEA. CDR3 size: 15 residues. Trimming at V came to 1 base and at J to 2 bases, leaving 6 bases not matched to a gene.

This clone came up once. V gene TRBV4-1 combines with J gene TRBJ1-2, with D maybe TRBD1 (5 bases). V gave up 0 bases and J gave up 7 bases, with 9 bases separating them. Germline values: CDR1 MGHRA, CDR2 YSYEKL. This CDR3 has 13 amino acids. The CDR3: CASSQDPGPGYTF. The CDR3, as DNA: TGCGCCAGCAGCCAAGACCCGGGGCCTGGCTACACCTTC.

The chain employs TRBV3-1 (or the pseudogene TRBV3-2) and TRBJ2-5; 11 nucleotides agree with TRBD2. Germline loops: CDR1 LGHDT, CDR2 YNNKEL (reference sequence). The CDR3 runs to 15 residues. After removal of 2 bases from V and 6 bases from J, the junction contained 5 bases not matched to a gene. The CDR3 loop is CASSQTSGSMQTQYF. CDR3 sequence (DNA): TGTGCCAGCAGCCAAACTAGCGGGAGTATGCAGACCCAGTACTTC.

The rearrangement uses TRBV5-4 and TRBJ2-4; 8 positions match TRBD2. The CDR3 spans 18 residues. V lost 0 bases and J lost 0; bases outside the gene matches: 8. Germline CDR1 is SGHNT and CDR2 is YYREEE (reference sequence). CDR3 in amino acids: CASSLDFGGRSAKNIQYF. The CDR3 nucleotides read TGTGCCAGCAGCTTGGATTTTGGCGGGAGGTCAGCCAAAAACATTCAGTACTTC.

The chain employs TRBV19 and TRBJ2-5; D gene uncertain. Germline CDR1 reads LNHDA; CDR2 reads SQIVND (reference sequence). The CDR3 sequence is 16 residues long. Between the trimmed V and J ends, which lost 3 bases and 2 bases, there was a span of 16 bases. The CDR3 sequence: CASSIGFGLAQETQYF. The CDR3 nucleotides are TGTGCCAGTAGTATTGGGTTTGGCCTCGCGCAAGAGACCCAGTACTTC.

This clone is a singleton in its sample. V usage is TRBV11-1 and J usage is TRBJ2-1, with 12 nucleotides matching TRBD2. This CDR3 is built from 16 residues. Germline V gene lookup returns CDR1 SGHAT and CDR2 FQDESV (reference sequence). V was clipped by 6 bases and J by 3 bases; unmatched bases: 6. The chain's CDR3 is CASRGGLAGSYNEQFF. In DNA form, the CDR3 reads TGTGCCAGCAGGGGAGGACTAGCGGGAAGCTACAATGAGCAGTTCTTC.

This rearrangement joins TRBV29-1 to TRBJ1-1; D is unclear. The CDR3 has 11 residues. V dropped 4 bases and J dropped 8 bases, with 11 bases sitting between them. From germline, CDR1 is SQVTM and CDR2 ANQGSEA. CDR3 sequence (DNA): TGCAGCGTTGGACGGTCCGTAGAAGCTTTCTTT. Protein product: CSVGRSVEAFF.

The J gene is TRBJ2-5, the V gene TRBV7-2; D is unresolved. The length of the CDR3 is 14 residues. Germline V gene sequence: CDR1 SGHTA, CDR2 FQGNSA. V was pared by 5 bases and J by 5 bases, with 15 bases between. The CDR3 spells CASSLSSLGETQYF. CDR3 DNA sequence: TGTGCCAGCAGCCTCAGCTCCCTCGGGGAGACCCAGTACTTC.

The rearrangement uses TRBV5-4 and TRBJ1-2; tentative D call: TRBD1 (5 bases). The V gene lost 4 bases and the J gene lost 8 bases, with 15 bases spanning the gap. Germline assignment: CDR1 SGHNT and CDR2 YYREEE (reference sequence). The CDR3 consists of 13 residues. The CDR3 region is CASSPAPGRGYTF. For the CDR3, the DNA is TGTGCCAGCAGCCCGGCGCCGGGGCGCGGCTACACCTTC.

The chain recombines TRBV4-2 with TRBJ2-1; perhaps TRBD2 as D (5 bases). Trimming removed 0 bases at V and 8 bases at J, with 20 bases between. The CDR3 sequence is 17 residues long. CDR1 and CDR2 from the germline V gene are LGHNA and YNFKEQ. This CDR3 reads CASSQDSGTLGLDEQFF. The CDR3 DNA is TGTGCCAGCAGCCAAGATTCGGGAACTCTCGGACTCGATGAGCAGTTCTTC.